The clone carrying this TCR beta chain appeared a few times. Its specificity is not known. These data belong to a study of cytomegalovirus exposure and HLA in healthy donors. Study-level results: Follow-up analysis found HLA locus-dependent TCR association rates, highest for DRB1 and lowest for HLA-C. It was 164 TCR beta chains that were listed as cytomegalovirus-associated.

Both 60 Vbeta primers and 13 Jbeta primers went into the PCR. Repertoires were generated with immunoSEQ multiplex PCR, while TCRdb's copy carries only in-frame clones and drops some. This sample has about 110,000 clones, with 77% found just once. CDR3 size: 13 residues. V shed 6 bases, J shed 8 bases, and the junction held 9 bases outside the gene matches. CDR1 is MNHNS, CDR2 SASEGT, per germline. The receptor comes from a male donor in good health and CMV-seronegative. The genes are TRBV6-1 and TRBJ1-1, with 7 bases fitting TRBD1. The sample comprised PBMCs. The CDR3 DNA is TGTGCCAGCAGCTTCCGGGACAGCGGGGAAGCTTTCTTT. It encodes CASSFRDSGEAFF.